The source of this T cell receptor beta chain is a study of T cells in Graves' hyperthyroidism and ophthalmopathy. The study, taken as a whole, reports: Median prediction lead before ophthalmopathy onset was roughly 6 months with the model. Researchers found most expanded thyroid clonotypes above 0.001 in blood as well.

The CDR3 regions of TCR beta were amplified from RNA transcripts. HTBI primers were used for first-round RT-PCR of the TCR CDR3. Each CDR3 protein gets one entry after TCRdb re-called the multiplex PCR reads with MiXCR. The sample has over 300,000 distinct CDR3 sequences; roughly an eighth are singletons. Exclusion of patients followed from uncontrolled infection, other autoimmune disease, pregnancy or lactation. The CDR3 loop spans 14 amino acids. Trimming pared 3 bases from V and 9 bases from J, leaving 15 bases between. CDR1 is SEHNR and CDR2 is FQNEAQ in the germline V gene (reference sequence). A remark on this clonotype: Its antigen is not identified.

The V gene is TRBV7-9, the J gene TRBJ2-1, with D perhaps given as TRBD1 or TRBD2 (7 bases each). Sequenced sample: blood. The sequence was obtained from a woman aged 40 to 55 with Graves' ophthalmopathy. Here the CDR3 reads CASSLSGTAGEQFF. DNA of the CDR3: TGTGCCAGCAGCTTGAGCGGGACAGCGGGTGAGCAGTTCTTC.